The 22 T cell receptor beta chains given below trace back to one sample, sequenced in a study of blood T cell repertoires in COVID-19 (dated by TCRdb to about 2020). The library was obtained by the immunoSEQ multiplex PCR assay. The table comes from immuneACCESS by way of TCRdb, which keeps in-frame sequences with V and J called. Part of the clones is missing from these tables; in studies checked, under half for an unresolved V gene and the rest for unknown reasons. Counted in this sample were around 260,000 clones; around 80% of them appeared once. Less than 5% of the sample lies in the top ten. Sample: peripheral blood. Source of these receptors: a man aged 55 to 70 with acute or convalescent COVID-19.

V gene TRBV9 combines with J gene TRBJ2-1; D possibly corresponds to TRBD2 (5 bases). With 2 bases removed from V and 3 bases from J, the gap between germline ends came to 9 bases. Germline loops: CDR1 SGDLS, CDR2 YYNGEE. The CDR3 is 14 amino acids. The CDR3 loop reads CASSVSGYYNEQFF. DNA for the CDR3: TGTGCCAGCAGCGTCTCGGGATACTACAATGAGCAGTTCTTC.

The genes are TRBV5-1 and TRBJ2-3; D remains ambiguous. The CDR3 contains 14 residues. Germline V gene sequence: CDR1 SGHRS, CDR2 YFSETQ. Trimming took 0 bases from V and 2 from J, leaving 7 bases between them. The CDR3 DNA follows: TGCGCCAGCAGCTTGGTGTCCCTCACAGATACGCAGTATTTT. It yields the protein CASSLVSLTDTQYF.

This clone has a single count. The V call is TRBV27, the J call TRBJ2-7; 10 bases fit TRBD2. The length of the CDR3 is 16 residues. Trimming removed 6 bases from V and 5 bases from J; junction bases left unmatched: 13. Germline CDR1 and CDR2: MNHEY and SMNVEV (reference sequence). The CDR3 sequence: CASRRLSAGGRDEQYF. Here the CDR3 DNA reads TGTGCCAGCAGAAGGCTTTCAGCGGGAGGGCGGGACGAGCAGTACTTC.

This chain uses TRBV4-2 with TRBJ2-7; D call uncertain. Germline CDR1 and CDR2: LGHNA and YNFKEQ. V lost 0 bases and J lost 2, with 11 bases in between. This CDR3 region has 15 residues. The CDR3 protein is CASSQDAGDTYEQYF. The DNA for the CDR3 is TGTGCCAGCAGCCAAGATGCCGGTGATACCTACGAGCAGTACTTC.

The V gene is TRBV28, the J gene TRBJ2-2, with a weak D call TRBD1 (5 bases). The CDR3 has 16 residues. Germline loops: CDR1 MDHEN, CDR2 SYDVKM. Trimming took off 2 bases at V and 3 bases at J, with 13 bases between the two ends. The DNA for the CDR3 is TGTGCCAGCAGTTTACCTCAGACAGTGGACACCGGGGAGCTGTTTTTT. This translates into CASSLPQTVDTGELFF.

This sequence joins TRBV6-5 and TRBJ2-2; 11 positions match TRBD2. The CDR3 is 14 residues long. Germline CDR1 reads MNHEY; CDR2 reads SVGAGI. Trimming at V came to 6 bases and at J to 5 bases, leaving 2 bases not matched to a gene. CDR3 bases: TGTGCCAGCAGATTAGCGGGGGGGACCGGGGAGCTGTTTTTT. Translation gives CASRLAGGTGELFF.

This rearrangement joins TRBV7-6 to TRBJ2-1, with 7 bases fitting TRBD2. The CDR3 runs to 18 residues. From germline, CDR1 is SGHVS and CDR2 FNYEAQ. V was pared by 0 bases and J by 5 bases, with 13 bases of the junction left unmatched. The CDR3 protein is CASSLAGLAAAPDNEQFF. The CDR3 nucleotides read TGTGCCAGCAGCTTAGCGGGGCTAGCGGCTGCACCAGACAATGAGCAGTTCTTC.

The chain carries TRBV6-5 and TRBJ2-1; 8 nucleotides match TRBD2. This CDR3 spans 15 amino acids. Looked up from germline, CDR1 is MNHEY and CDR2 is SVGAGI. V shed 6 bases and J 0 bases; nucleotides not matched to a gene: 4. The CDR3 DNA reads TGTGCCAGCAGGACTAGCGCCAGCTCCTACAATGAGCAGTTCTTC. Residues: CASRTSASSYNEQFF.

The chain links TRBV12-1 to TRBJ1-6; TRBD1 reflects the table's D call only, with no check against the DNA. TRBV12-1 is labeled a pseudogene. The CDR3 is 18 amino acids. The CDR3 loop is CASSFPDRSDYYNSPLHF. CDR3 DNA: TGTGCCAGCAGCTTTCCGGACAGGTCCGATTACTATAATTCACCCCTCCACTTT.

This chain links TRBV14 with TRBJ2-1; D is possibly TRBD2 (6 bases). Trimming shortened V by 0 bases and J by 0 bases, and 15 bases separated the two germline ends. Germline V gene data show CDR1 as SGHDN and CDR2 as FVKESK. This CDR3 contains 18 residues. In nucleotides, the CDR3 is TGTGCCAGCAGCCAAGATAGGCTAGCGTCAGGCTCCTACAATGAGCAGTTCTTC. It yields the protein CASSQDRLASGSYNEQFF.

This clone was seen once. The J gene is TRBJ2-5, the V gene TRBV18, with D possibly being TRBD1 (5 bases). In germline, CDR1 is KGHSH, CDR2 LQKENI. The CDR3 has 14 amino acids. The V end lost 4 bases, the J end lost 0 bases, and 9 bases lay between the germline ends. This chain's CDR3 is CASSLRQYQETQYF. DNA of the CDR3: TGTGCCAGCTCACTTCGACAGTACCAAGAGACCCAGTACTTC. The complete variable domain, with remaining parts taken from reference TRBV18 and TRBJ2-5, reads NAGVMQNPRHLVRRRGQEARLRCSPMKGHSHVYWYRQLPEEGLKFMVYLQKENIIDESGMPKERFSAEFPKEGPSILRIQQVVRGDSAAYFCASSLRQYQETQYFGPGTRLLVL.

This chain links TRBV7-9 with TRBJ2-1, with a possible D match to TRBD2 (6 bases). The V and J ends lost 5 bases and 8 bases respectively, with 25 bases between them. Per germline, CDR1 SEHNR and CDR2 FQNEAQ (reference sequence). The CDR3 is 17 residues long. DNA for the CDR3: TGTGCCAGCAGCGCTCGACTGGGGACTGTTTTTGGCGATGAGCAGTTCTTC. Translated, it gives CASSARLGTVFGDEQFF.

The CDR3 protein is CASSNWGLWNEKLFF. In DNA, the CDR3 is TGCGCCAGCAGCAACTGGGGACTCTGGAATGAAAAACTGTTTTTT. The chain uses TRBV5-1 and TRBJ1-4, with a tentative D call TRBD1 (5 bases). V was pared by 4 bases and J by 5 bases, with 15 bases between. Germline V gives CDR1 SGHRS, CDR2 YFSETQ. This CDR3 is 15 amino acids long.

The V gene is TRBV29-1, the J gene TRBJ2-5, with 10 bases matching TRBD1. Germline-derived CDR1 and CDR2 are SQVTM and ANQGSEA. V lost 7 bases and J lost 4; bases outside the gene matches: 9. The CDR3 is made up of 14 amino acids. The CDR3 sequence: CSARTGGGGETQYF. CDR3 in DNA: TGCAGCGCTAGGACAGGGGGAGGTGGAGAGACCCAGTACTTC.

The chain employs TRBV7-8 and TRBJ2-7; tentative D call: TRBD2 (6 bases). V was shortened by 2 bases and J by 1 base, with 15 bases between the two germline ends. The CDR3 consists of 16 residues. The V gene's germline CDR1 is SGHVS and CDR2 FQNEAQ. As DNA, the CDR3 is TGTGCCAGCAGCTTAAGCGGGCGGAGCCCTTCCTACGAGCAGTACTTC. Amino acid sequence: CASSLSGRSPSYEQYF.

The chain joins TRBV29-1 to TRBJ2-7, with 9 bases fitting TRBD1. In germline, CDR1 is SQVTM, CDR2 ANQGSEA. The CDR3 loop spans 12 amino acids. The CDR3 coding sequence is TGCAGTGCGGGACAGGGTCGCTACGAGCAGTACTTC. Its protein is CSAGQGRYEQYF.

This chain connects TRBV10-3 to TRBJ2-5; unclear D gene. V shed 3 bases and J shed 7 bases, with 12 bases lying between them. Germline CDR1 reads ENHRY; CDR2 reads SYGVKD. The CDR3 loop spans 13 amino acids. CDR3 amino acids: CAISDERPGTQYF. The CDR3 DNA reads TGTGCCATCAGTGACGAGAGGCCGGGGACCCAGTACTTC.

The chain uses TRBV5-1 and TRBJ2-3; 9 bases agree with TRBD2. CDR1 and CDR2 (germline): SGHRS, YFSETQ. The CDR3 is 17 residues long. With 3 bases clipped from V and 2 bases from J, the junction kept 10 bases outside the gene matches. The CDR3 spells CASSSPGLADYTDTQYF. CDR3 DNA sequence: TGCGCCAGCAGCTCCCCGGGACTAGCAGACTACACAGATACGCAGTATTTT.

In its sample, this clone was seen once. This chain joins TRBV9 and TRBJ2-5, with a weak D call TRBD1 (6 bases). The V gene's germline CDR1 is SGDLS and CDR2 YYNGEE. The CDR3 extends over 15 amino acids. The V gene lost 0 bases and the J gene lost 4 bases, with 13 bases spanning the gap. The CDR3 loop reads CASSVVSRGIETQYF. CDR3 nucleotide sequence: TGTGCCAGCAGCGTAGTCAGCAGGGGAATAGAGACCCAGTACTTC.

The chain combines TRBV29-1 with TRBJ2-1, with D possibly matching TRBD2 (5 bases). Germline V gene lookup returns CDR1 SQVTM and CDR2 ANQGSEA. V lost 1 base, J lost 8 bases, and 12 bases lay in between. The CDR3 runs to 13 residues. For the CDR3, the DNA is TGCAGCGTTGAAGGAAGGTTGCGGGATGAGCAGTTCTTC. Encoded protein: CSVEGRLRDEQFF.

V and J are TRBV30 and TRBJ1-2; D may be TRBD1 (6 bases). The V gene's germline CDR1 is GTSNPN and CDR2 SVGIG (reference sequence). Trimming pared 3 bases from V and 3 bases from J, leaving 11 bases between. The CDR3 totals 13 residues. The CDR3 here is CAWSLGQYYGYTF. The CDR3 bases are TGTGCCTGGAGCCTTGGACAGTACTATGGCTACACCTTC.

This rearrangement joins TRBV3-1 (or the pseudogene TRBV3-2) to TRBJ2-7; 9 bases fit TRBD2. This CDR3 has 15 residues. The germline V gene has CDR1 LGHDT and CDR2 YNNKEL (reference sequence). V shed 1 base, J shed 6 bases, and the junction held 7 bases outside the gene matches. The CDR3 is CASSQAGLALPEQYF. For the CDR3, the DNA is TGTGCCAGCAGCCAAGCGGGACTAGCCCTTCCCGAGCAGTACTTC.